Below, one TCR beta chain is given with its context. The CDR3 totals 11 residues. V gave up 6 bases and J gave up 6 bases, with 9 bases separating them. Germline V gives CDR1 DFQATT, CDR2 SNEGSKA (reference sequence). The sample is drawn from a study of blood T cell repertoires in COVID-19. Study-level information: The United States, Italy and Spain supplied acute and convalescent COVID-19 samples. Sample material is recorded as cDNA or gDNA derived from T cells, B-cell-depleted T cells, or PBMCs.

The repertoire was sequenced with immunoSEQ multiplex PCR; TCRdb's copy has only in-frame clones and lacks some. The repertoire consists of around 260,000 clones, with over 70% occurring once and the leading ten covering roughly a tenth. This clonotype was sampled from a woman in her 70s with COVID-19, enrolled during active disease. Material: peripheral blood. The chain couples TRBV20-1 to TRBJ2-1, with D uncertain. CDR3 sequence reads: CSAFPFNEQFF. CDR3 nucleotides: TGCAGTGCATTCCCCTTCAATGAGCAGTTCTTC.